The source of this T cell receptor beta chain is a study of T-cell reconstitution after alpha-beta-depleted transplantation in children. CDR3 length: 14 residues. From germline, CDR1 is SQVTM and CDR2 ANQGSEA. The V segment lost 4 bases and the J segment 4 bases; nucleotides outside the gene matches: 9. TCRbeta library preparation incorporated unique molecular identifiers. Each CDR3 protein is one row after TCRdb ran MiXCR on the PCR reads. The data hold over 550,000 distinct CDR3 sequences, with 8% to 11% observed a single time. V gene TRBV29-1 combines with J gene TRBJ2-7; 8 bases agree with TRBD1. This clonotype was sampled from a human donor who donated a stem cell graft to a child with acute myeloid leukemia. This sample comprised PBMCs from the stem cell graft donor, obtained from the stem cell graft. The CDR3 loop is CSVGPRTGTYEQYF. In DNA, the CDR3 is TGCAGCGTTGGCCCCAGGACAGGGACTTACGAGCAGTACTTC.